This TCR beta chain was recovered during a study of response to subunit inactivated influenza vaccine (dated by TCRdb to 2017 to 2018). Describing the broader study: Deep quantitative profiling of the T cell receptor repertoire was used in the study to follow responses to a trivalent subunit inactivated influenza vaccine. General conclusions and limits of the study: It was suggested by the authors that each seasonal influenza vaccination may recruit only a limited number of new T cells.

This clonotype appeared a few times. Its specific antigen is unknown. There are no base qualities to consult, and no much larger clone falls within one base. Deletion took 4 bases off V and 2 bases off J, with a span of 13 bases between the germline ends. Reading the germline V gene (reference sequence) gives CDR1 MNHEY and CDR2 SMNVEV. Inclusive of the bounding cysteine and phenylalanine, the CDR3 is 15 residues long. Only the CDR3 region is kept as DNA, spanning 45 bases read in frame from base 1. The method behind the library was RT-PCR. Sequenced using an Illumina HiSeq 2500. TCRdb reprocessing: public reads trimmed at Q25 with fastp, clones called with MiXCR, in-frame beta chains kept. CDR3 protein duplicates are merged, each entry listing the most common genes and DNA. This sample comprises about 500,000 distinct CDR3 sequences, approximately 16% of them detected only once. Less than 4% of the sample goes to the ten largest clones.

Sequenced material: CD4+ T cells sorted from PBMCs, taken roughly 24 months after vaccination. The TCR was taken from a man in his fifties or sixties who received an inactivated influenza vaccine. Donor details come from another sample of the same person, matched by shared clones. The rearranged chain carries TRBV27 and TRBJ2-3; the D region possibly corresponds to TRBD1 (6 bases align). The CDR3 is CASSYKQGYTDTQYF. The sequenced DNA is TGTGCCAGCAGTTACAAACAGGGCTACACAGATACGCAGTATTTT.